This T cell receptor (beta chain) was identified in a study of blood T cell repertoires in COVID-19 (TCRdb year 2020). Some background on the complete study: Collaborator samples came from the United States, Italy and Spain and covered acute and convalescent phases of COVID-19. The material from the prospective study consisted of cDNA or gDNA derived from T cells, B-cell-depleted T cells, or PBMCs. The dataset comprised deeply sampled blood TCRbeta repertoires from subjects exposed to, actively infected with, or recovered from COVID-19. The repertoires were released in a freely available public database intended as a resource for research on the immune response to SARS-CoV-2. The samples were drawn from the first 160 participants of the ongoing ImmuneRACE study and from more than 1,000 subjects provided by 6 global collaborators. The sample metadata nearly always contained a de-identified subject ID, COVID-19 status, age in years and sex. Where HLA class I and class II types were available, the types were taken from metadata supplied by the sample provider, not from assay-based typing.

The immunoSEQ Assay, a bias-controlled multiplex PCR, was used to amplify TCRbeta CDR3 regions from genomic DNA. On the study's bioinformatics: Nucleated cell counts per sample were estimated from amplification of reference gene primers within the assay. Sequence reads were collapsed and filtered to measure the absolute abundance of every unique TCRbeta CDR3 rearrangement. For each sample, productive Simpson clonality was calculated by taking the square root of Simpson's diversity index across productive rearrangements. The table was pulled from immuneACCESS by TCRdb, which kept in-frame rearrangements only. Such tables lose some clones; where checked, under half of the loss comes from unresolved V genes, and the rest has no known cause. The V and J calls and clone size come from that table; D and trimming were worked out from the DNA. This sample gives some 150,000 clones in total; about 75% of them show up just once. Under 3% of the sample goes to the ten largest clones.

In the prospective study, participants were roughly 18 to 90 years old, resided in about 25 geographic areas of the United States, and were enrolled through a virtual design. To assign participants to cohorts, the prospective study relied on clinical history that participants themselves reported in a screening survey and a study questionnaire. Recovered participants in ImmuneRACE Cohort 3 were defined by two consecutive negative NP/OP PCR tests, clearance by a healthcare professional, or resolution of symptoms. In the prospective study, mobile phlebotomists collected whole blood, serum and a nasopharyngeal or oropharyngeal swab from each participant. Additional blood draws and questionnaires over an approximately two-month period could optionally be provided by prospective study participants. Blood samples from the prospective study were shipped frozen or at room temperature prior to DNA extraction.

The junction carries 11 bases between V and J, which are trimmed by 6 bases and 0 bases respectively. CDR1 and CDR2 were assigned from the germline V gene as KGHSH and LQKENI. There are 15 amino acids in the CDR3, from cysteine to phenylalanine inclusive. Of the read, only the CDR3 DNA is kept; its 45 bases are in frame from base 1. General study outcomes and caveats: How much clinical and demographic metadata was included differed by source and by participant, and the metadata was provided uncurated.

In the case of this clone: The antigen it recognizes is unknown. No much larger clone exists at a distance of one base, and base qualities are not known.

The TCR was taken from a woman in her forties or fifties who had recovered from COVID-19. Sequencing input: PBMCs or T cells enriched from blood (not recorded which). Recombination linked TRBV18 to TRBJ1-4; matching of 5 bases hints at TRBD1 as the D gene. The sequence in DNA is TGTGCCAGCTCCCCAGGGACTGCAACTAATGAAAAACTGTTTTTT. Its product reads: CASSPGTATNEKLFF.